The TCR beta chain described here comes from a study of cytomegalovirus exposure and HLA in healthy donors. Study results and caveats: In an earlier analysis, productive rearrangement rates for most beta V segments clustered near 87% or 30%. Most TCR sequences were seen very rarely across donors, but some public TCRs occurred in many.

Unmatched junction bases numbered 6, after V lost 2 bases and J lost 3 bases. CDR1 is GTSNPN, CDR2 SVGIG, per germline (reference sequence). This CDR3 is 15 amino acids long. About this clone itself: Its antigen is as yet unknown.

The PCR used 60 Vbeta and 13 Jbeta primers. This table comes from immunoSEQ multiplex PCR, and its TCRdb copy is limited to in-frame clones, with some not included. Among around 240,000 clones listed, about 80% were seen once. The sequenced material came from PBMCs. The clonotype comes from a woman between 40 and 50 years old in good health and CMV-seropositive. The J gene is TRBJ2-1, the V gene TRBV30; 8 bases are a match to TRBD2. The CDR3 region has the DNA TGTGCCTGGAGTTCGAATAGCGGGGTCTACAATGAGCAGTTCTTC. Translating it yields CAWSSNSGVYNEQFF.